Here is one T cell receptor (beta chain) with its context. Its antigen remains unknown. Only in-frame clones appear in the TCRdb table, and some are missing; sequencing was by immunoSEQ multiplex PCR. Of 130,000 or so clones listed, 83% are singletons. The length of the CDR3 is 15 residues. In germline, CDR1 is MNHEY, CDR2 SMNVEV (reference sequence). Trimming stripped 2 bases from V and 7 bases from J, with 17 bases between. This record belongs to a study of radiation and T cells in renal cell carcinoma. Overall study: Nephrectomy followed 15 Gy stereotactic body radiation by 4 weeks. Notes on the study in general: Top tumor clonotypes rose in blood 2 weeks post-radiation, then contracted.

Time point indicated: baseline pretreatment blood. Regarding treatment: 15 Gy SBRT to primary tumor, nephrectomy 4 weeks later. Blood was sampled at baseline, 2 weeks and 4 weeks after SBRT. The patient's renal cell carcinoma had clear cell pathology. The genes are TRBV27 and TRBJ2-5; no firm D call. Sequenced here: blood, sampled from a patient whose treatment included radiotherapy and nephrectomy. This sequence originates from a woman in her forties or fifties with renal cell carcinoma. In DNA form, the CDR3 reads TGTGCCAGCAGTTTAGCACCGGAGCCGACGGGGACCCAGTACTTC. Residues: CASSLAPEPTGTQYF.